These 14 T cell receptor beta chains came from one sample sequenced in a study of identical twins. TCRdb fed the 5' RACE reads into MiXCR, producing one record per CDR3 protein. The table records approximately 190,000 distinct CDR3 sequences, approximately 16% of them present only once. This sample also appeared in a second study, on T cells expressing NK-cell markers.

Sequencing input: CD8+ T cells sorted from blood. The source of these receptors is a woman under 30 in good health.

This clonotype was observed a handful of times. CDR3 in amino acids: CASSLEEGAPGANVLTF. The CDR3 nucleotides are TGTGCCAGCAGTTTGGAAGAGGGGGCGCCTGGGGCCAACGTCCTGACTTTC. The chain links TRBV12-3 or TRBV12-4 to TRBJ2-6, with 7 bases identical to TRBD1. The CDR3 has 17 residues. V lost 3 bases and J lost 2; bases outside the gene matches: 7.

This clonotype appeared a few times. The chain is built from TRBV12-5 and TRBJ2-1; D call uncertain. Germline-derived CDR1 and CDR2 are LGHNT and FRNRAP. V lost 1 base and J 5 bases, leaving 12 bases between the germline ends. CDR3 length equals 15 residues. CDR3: CASGLAPVRNNEQFF. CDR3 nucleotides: TGTGCTAGTGGTTTGGCCCCCGTTCGCAACAATGAGCAGTTCTTC.

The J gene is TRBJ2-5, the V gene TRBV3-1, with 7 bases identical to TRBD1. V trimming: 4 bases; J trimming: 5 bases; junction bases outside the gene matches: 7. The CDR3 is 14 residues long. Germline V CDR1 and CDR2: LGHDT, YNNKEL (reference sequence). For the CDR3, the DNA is TGTGCCAGCAGCCCAGGGGGTTGGGGCGAGACCCAGTACTTC. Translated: CASSPGGWGETQYF.

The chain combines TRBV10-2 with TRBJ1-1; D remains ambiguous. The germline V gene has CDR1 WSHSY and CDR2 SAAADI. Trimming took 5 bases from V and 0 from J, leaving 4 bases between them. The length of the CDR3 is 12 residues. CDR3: CASSQVNTEAFF. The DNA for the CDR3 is TGCGCCAGCAGTCAGGTGAACACTGAAGCTTTCTTT.

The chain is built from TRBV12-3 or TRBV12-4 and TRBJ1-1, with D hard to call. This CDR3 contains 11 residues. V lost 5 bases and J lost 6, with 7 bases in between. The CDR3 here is CASSGGPEAFF. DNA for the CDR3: TGTGCCAGCAGTGGTGGCCCTGAAGCTTTCTTT.

The CDR3 is CAIPSSGANVLTF. The DNA of the CDR3 is TGTGCCATCCCCAGCTCTGGGGCCAACGTCCTGACTTTC. This rearrangement joins TRBV10-3 to TRBJ2-6; no firm D call. The germline V gene encodes CDR1 ENHRY and CDR2 SYGVKD. The CDR3 contains 13 residues. Between the trimmed V and J ends, which lost 8 bases and 0 bases, there was a span of 5 bases.

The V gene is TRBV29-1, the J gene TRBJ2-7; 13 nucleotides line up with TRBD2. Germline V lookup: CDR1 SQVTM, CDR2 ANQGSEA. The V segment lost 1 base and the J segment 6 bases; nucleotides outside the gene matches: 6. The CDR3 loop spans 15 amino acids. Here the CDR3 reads CSVEGGTSGKGEQYF. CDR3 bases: TGCAGCGTTGAAGGGGGGACTAGCGGGAAAGGCGAGCAGTACTTC.

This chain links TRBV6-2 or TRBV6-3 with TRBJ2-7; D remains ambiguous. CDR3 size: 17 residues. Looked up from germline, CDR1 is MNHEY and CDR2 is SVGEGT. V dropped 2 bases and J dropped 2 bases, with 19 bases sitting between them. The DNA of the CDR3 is TGTGCCAGCAGTTACCCCCTGAGTGGGGTGGTAGCCTACGAGCAGTACTTC. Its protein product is CASSYPLSGVVAYEQYF.

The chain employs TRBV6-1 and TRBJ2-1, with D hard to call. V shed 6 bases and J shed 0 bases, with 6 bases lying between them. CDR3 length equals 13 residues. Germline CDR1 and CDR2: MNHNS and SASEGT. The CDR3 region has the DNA TGTGCCAGCAGAGCGTTCTCCTACAATGAGCAGTTCTTC. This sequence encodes CASRAFSYNEQFF.

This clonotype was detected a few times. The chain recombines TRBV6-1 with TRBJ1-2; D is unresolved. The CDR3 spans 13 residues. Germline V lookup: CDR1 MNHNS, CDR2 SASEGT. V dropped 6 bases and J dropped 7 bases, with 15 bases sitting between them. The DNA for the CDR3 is TGTGCCAGCAGGAAGGTTTTGGGTTCTGGCTACACCTTC. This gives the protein CASRKVLGSGYTF.

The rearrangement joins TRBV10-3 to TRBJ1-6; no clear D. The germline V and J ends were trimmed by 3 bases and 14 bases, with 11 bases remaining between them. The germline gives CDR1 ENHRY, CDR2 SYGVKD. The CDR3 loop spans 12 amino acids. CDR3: CAISEEGSALHF. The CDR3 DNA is TGTGCCATCAGTGAAGAGGGTTCGGCCCTCCACTTT.

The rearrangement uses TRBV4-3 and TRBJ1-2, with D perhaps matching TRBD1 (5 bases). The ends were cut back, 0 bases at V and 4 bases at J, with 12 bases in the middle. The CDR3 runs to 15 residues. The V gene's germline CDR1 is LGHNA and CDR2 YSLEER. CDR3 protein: CASSQDREGFYGYTF. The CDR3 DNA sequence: TGCGCCAGCAGCCAAGACAGGGAAGGTTTCTATGGCTACACCTTC.

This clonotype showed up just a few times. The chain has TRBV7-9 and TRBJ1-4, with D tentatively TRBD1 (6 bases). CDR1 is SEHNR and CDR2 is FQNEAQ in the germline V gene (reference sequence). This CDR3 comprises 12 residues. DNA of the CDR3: TGTGCTGCGGGGGCAGACTCGGGAAAACTGTTTTTT. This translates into CAAGADSGKLFF.

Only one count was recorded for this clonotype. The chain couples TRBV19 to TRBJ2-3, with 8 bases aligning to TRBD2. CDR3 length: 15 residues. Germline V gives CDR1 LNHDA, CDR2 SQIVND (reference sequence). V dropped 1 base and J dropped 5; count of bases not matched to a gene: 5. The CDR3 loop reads CASSIVGGAEDTQYF. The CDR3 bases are TGTGCCAGTAGTATAGTCGGGGGGGCCGAAGATACGCAGTATTTT.